This T cell receptor beta chain was found in a study of beta chain features in type 1 diabetes. Sorting based on CD45RO/CCR7/CD25/CD127/CD95/CD27 separated CD4+ naive, central memory, regulatory and stem cell-like memory cells. Every sorted population was more than 98% pure. Of the isolated RNA, all was reverse transcribed, and so the sequenced material was expressed TCRB transcripts. Method: immunoSEQ multiplex PCR; TCRdb's copy keeps in-frame clones and lacks some. The sample shows fewer than 250,000 clones, 55% to 70% of them seen only once. Germline loops: CDR1 LGHNA, CDR2 YNFKEQ. Deletions cut 0 bases from V and 5 bases from J, with 10 bases between. The CDR3 has 15 amino acids. Comments on this clone: The antigen is unknown.

Whole-study results and caveats: Naive, central memory and Treg TCRB repertoires appeared more alike in patients than in healthy donors. A pattern of fewer insertions and more deletions at VDJ junctions was seen in type 1 diabetes patients.

This TCR came from a man aged 25-45 years in good health. The chain carries TRBV4-2 and TRBJ2-2, with a possible D match to TRBD2 (6 bases). The sample was naive CD4+ T cells from blood. The CDR3: CASSQDGSSTGELFF. The CDR3 DNA is TGTGCCAGCAGCCAAGACGGGAGCAGTACCGGGGAGCTGTTTTTT.